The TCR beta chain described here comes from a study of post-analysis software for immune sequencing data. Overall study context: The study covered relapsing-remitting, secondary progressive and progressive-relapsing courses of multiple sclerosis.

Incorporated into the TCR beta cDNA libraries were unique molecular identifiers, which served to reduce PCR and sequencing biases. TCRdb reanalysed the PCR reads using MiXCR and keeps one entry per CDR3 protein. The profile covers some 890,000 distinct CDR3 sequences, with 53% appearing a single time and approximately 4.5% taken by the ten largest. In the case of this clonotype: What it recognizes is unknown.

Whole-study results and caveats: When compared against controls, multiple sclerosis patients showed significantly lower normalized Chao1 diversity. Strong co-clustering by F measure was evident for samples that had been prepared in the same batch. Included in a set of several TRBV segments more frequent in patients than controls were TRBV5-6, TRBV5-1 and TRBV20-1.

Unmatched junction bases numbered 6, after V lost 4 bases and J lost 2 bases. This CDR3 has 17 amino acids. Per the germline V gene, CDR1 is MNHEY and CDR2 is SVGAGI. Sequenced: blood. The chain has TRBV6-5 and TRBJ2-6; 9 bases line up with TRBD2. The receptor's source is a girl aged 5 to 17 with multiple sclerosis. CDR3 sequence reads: CASSFSGSGTGANVLTF. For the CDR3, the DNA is TGTGCCAGCAGTTTTAGCGGGAGTGGCACTGGGGCCAACGTCCTGACTTTC.